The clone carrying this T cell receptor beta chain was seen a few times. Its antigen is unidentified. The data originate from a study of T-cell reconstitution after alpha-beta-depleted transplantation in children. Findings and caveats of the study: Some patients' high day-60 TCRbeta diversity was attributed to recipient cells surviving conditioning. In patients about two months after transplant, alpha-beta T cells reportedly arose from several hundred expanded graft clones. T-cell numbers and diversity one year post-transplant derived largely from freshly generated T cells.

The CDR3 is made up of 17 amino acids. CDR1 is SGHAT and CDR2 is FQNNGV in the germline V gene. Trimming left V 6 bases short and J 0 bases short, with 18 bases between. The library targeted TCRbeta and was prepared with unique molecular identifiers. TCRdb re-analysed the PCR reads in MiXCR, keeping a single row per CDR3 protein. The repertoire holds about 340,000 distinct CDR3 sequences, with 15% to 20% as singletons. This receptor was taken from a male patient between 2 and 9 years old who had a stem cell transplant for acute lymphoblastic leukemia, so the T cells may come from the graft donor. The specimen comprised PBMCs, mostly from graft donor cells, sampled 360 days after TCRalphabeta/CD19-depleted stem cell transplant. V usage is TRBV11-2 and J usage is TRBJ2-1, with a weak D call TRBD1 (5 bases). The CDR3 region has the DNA TGTGCCAGCAGGTCCGGTGGGGCACCGAGCTCCTACAATGAGCAGTTCTTC. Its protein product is CASRSGGAPSSYNEQFF.